Described below is a single TCR beta chain sequence and its context. The sample belongs to a study of blood T cells in healthy people across ages. About the research overall: Per two T cells, about one barcoded beta molecule was captured through template switching.

The germline V gene encodes CDR1 DFQATT and CDR2 SNEGSKA (reference sequence). V was pared by 3 bases and J by 7 bases, with 10 bases between. This CDR3 comprises 12 residues. The use of a sample-barcoded 5' primer and a J-beta primer mix characterized a second PCR of roughly 7 to 11 cycles. Via MiXCR, TCRdb re-called the 5' RACE reads, giving one row per CDR3 protein. The table lists around 580,000 distinct CDR3 sequences, roughly 48% of them singletons. The sequence was collected from an elderly man in good health. Sample: blood. This rearrangement joins TRBV20-1 to TRBJ2-1; tentative D call: TRBD1 (6 bases). CDR3 DNA sequence: TGCAGTGCTAGGGACAGCTCGAATGAGCAGTTCTTC. It yields the protein CSARDSSNEQFF.